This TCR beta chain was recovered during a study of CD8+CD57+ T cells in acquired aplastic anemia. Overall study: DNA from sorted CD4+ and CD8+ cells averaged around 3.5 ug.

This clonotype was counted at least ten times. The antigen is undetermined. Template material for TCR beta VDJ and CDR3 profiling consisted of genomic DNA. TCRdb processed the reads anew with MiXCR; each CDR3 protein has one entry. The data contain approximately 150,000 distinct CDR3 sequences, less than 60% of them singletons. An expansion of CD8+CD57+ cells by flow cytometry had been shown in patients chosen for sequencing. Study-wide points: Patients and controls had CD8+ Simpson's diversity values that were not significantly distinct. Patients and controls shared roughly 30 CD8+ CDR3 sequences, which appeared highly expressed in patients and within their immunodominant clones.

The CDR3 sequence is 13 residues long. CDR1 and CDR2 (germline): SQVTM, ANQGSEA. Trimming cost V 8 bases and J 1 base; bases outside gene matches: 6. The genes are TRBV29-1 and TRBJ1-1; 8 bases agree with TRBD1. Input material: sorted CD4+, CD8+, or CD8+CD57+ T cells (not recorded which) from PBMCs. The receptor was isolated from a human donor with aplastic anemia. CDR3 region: CSTSDRANTEAFF. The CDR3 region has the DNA TGCAGCACCTCGGACAGGGCGAACACTGAAGCTTTCTTT.